This T cell receptor (beta chain) was sequenced for a study of naive and memory T cell subsets (dated by TCRdb to 2017 to 2019). Broadly, across the study: Sorted naive and memory T cell subsets from peripheral blood were analyzed in the study using a UMI-based, open-source pipeline for TCR alpha and beta sequencing. IgG serology results and the functional CMV T cell responses were in complete agreement. RNA was DNase-treated and reverse transcribed with TCR constant-region primers, mostly using SuperScript III. Summary of the overall study and its limitations: After error correction, over 95% of naive TCR sequences appeared only once, giving much steeper abundance distributions than memory subsets. A few larger clonotypes were present in naive repertoires, particularly the CD8 repertoires, and these clonotypes were possibly memory cells re-expressing CD45RA. RNA-based TCR counts may be affected by expression changes linked to T cell activation and differentiation. In both CD4 and CD8 cells, the Gini index increased while Shannon and inverse Simpson diversity decreased from naive through CM, EM and EMRA. Single alpha or beta chain sequences, rather than paired alpha/beta receptors, were used to define clonotypes. No ground truth was available to validate the repertoire findings for the naive and memory subsets. The abundance of TCRs followed a power law with an exponent that differed between naive and memory subsets yet stayed consistent across the three individuals.

From the second PCR step on, the TCR alpha and beta chain libraries were amplified in separate reactions. To determine each donor's CMV status, fresh PBMCs were stimulated overnight with CMV viral lysate, and IFNgamma production from CD4+ T cells was then assessed. CD4 T cells were positively selected using Miltenyi beads, after which CD8 T cells were positively selected from the CD4-negative fraction. After staining for CD3, CD4, CD8, CD45RA, CD27 and a live/dead dye, cells were sorted on a BD Aria II into four subsets based on CD45RA and CD27. Blood was obtained from a few healthy volunteers, and the blood from each volunteer was fractionated into CD4 and CD8 T cells and subsequently into four differentiation subsets. Around 120 ml of peripheral blood was collected from each donor, and PBMC were isolated from the blood using Ficoll-Paque PLUS density-gradient centrifugation. After sorting, cells were lysed in RLT buffer, RNA was extracted using a Qiagen RNeasy kit, and the extracted RNA was stored at -80 degrees C.

As concerns this clonotype: Its antigen is not yet known. Base qualities were left out, and no much larger clone turns up one base away.

Its CDR3 holds 13 amino acids, cysteine through phenylalanine. Only the CDR3 DNA is retained, 39 bases long and in frame from the first base. Relative to germline, V is 7 bases shorter and J is 14 bases shorter, with 18 bases between their ends. The germline V gene yields SNHLY for CDR1 and FYNNEI for CDR2. Library preparation employed UMI-ligation and nested PCR. The beta constant-region primer consisted of an equimolar mixture of two oligonucleotides that together covered TRBC1 and TRBC2. A single-stranded oligonucleotide bearing the SP2 primer plus a 12-nucleotide UMI was ligated onto the 3' end of the cDNA by T4 RNA ligase 1. Four rounds of PCR, combining the SP2 primer with nested alpha and beta constant-region primers, were used to amplify the ligated cDNA. Incubation of the ligation reaction was carried out at 16 degrees C for roughly 18-24 hours. PCR2 was typically performed as a SYBR Green qPCR and was stopped at a predetermined threshold so that over-amplification was prevented. Agencourt AMPure XP magnetic beads were used for all purifications after the first. Library amounts were measured by Qubit and library quality was assessed on a TapeStation, where the main peak was expected at around 650 bp. Sequencing of the pooled libraries was done on an Illumina MiSeq using v2 2x251 paired-end kits, which typically yielded roughly 0.85-2 million reads per sample. Libraries were pooled at 4 nM per sample, and 5-7% PhiX was added to improve cluster recognition. The paper's processing steps were these. Decombinator assigned V and J genes to Demultiplexor-processed FASTQ reads by tag matching, allowing a single base-pair mismatch. Collapsinator relied on UMIs to fix sequencing errors as well as frequency errors caused by PCR heterogeneity. CDR3Translator translated TCRs and extracted CDR3s from the conserved cysteine to the FGXG phenylalanine, flagging non-productive sequences. Gini, Shannon entropy and inverse Simpson indices were calculated on repertoires that had been subsampled to equal numbers of UMI-defined TCRs. Power-law fits to clonotype abundance distributions were performed by maximum likelihood within the linear range. On one naive CD8 sample, the pipeline and MIGEC gave similar UMI counts, unique TCR numbers and clonal distributions. One analysis removed from the naive repertoire any naive TCRs that were also present in any memory subset from the same donor. A set of several thousand CMV-associated CDR3 sequences, compiled from VDJdb and a published dataset, was used to search the repertoires. TCRdb reprocessed the public reads (quality trimming at Q25 with fastp, clone calling with MiXCR) and kept in-frame beta chains. Rows are combined by CDR3 protein, so each entry shows the most common genes and DNA. These V and J calls originate from TCRdb's pipeline instead of the authors' own analysis. The sample includes under 150,000 distinct CDR3 sequences, with approximately 17% observed a single time. Just over 0.14% of the sample lies in the top ten.

Sequenced: naive CD4+ T cells from blood. The cell subset or site label of this sample denotes: naive T cells, CD45RA high CD27+. Recombination joined TRBV2 with TRBJ1-6, with no confident D gene call. The receptor was derived from a human donor in good health. The CDR3 corresponds to CASTVGPGRTLHF. DNA sequence: TGTGCCAGCACCGTCGGCCCCGGAAGGACCCTCCACTTT.